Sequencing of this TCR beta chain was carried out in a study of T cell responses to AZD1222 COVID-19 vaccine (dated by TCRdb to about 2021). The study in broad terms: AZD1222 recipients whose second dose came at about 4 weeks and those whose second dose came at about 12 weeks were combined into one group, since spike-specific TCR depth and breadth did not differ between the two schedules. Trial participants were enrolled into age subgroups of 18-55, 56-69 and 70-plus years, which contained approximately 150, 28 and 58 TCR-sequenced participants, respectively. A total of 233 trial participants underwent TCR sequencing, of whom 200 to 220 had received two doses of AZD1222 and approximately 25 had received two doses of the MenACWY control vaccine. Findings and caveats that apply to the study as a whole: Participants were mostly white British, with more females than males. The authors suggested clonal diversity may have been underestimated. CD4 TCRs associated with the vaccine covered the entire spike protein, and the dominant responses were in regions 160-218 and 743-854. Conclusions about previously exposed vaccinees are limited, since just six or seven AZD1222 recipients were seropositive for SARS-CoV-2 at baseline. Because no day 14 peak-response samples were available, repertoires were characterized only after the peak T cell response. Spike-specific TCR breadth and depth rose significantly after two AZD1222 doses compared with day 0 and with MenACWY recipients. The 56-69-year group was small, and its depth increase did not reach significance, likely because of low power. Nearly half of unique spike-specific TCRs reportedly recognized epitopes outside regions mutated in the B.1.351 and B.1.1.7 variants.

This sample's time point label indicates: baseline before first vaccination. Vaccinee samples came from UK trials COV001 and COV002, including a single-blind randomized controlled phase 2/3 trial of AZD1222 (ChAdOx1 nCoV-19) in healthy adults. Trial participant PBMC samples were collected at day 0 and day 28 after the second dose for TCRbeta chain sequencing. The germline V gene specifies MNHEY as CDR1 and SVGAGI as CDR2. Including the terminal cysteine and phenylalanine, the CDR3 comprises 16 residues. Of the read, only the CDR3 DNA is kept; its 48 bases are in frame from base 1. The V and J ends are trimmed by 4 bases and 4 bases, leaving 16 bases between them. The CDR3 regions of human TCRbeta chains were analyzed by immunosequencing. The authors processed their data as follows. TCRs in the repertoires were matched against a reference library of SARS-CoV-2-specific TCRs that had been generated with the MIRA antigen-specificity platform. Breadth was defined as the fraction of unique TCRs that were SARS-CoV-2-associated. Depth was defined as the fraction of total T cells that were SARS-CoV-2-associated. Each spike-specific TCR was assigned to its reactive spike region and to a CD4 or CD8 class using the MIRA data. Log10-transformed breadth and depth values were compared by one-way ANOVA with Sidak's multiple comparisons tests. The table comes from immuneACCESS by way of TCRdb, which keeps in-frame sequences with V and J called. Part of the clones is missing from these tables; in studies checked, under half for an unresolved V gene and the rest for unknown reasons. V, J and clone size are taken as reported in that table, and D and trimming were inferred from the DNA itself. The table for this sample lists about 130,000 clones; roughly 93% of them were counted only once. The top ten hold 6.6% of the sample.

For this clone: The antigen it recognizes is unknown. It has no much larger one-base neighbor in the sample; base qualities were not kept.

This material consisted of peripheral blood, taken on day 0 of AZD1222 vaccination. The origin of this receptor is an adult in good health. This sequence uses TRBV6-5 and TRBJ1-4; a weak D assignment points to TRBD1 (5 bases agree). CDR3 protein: CASSSQGGGGNEKLFF. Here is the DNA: TGTGCCAGCAGTTCACAAGGAGGTGGGGGTAATGAAAAACTGTTTTTT.